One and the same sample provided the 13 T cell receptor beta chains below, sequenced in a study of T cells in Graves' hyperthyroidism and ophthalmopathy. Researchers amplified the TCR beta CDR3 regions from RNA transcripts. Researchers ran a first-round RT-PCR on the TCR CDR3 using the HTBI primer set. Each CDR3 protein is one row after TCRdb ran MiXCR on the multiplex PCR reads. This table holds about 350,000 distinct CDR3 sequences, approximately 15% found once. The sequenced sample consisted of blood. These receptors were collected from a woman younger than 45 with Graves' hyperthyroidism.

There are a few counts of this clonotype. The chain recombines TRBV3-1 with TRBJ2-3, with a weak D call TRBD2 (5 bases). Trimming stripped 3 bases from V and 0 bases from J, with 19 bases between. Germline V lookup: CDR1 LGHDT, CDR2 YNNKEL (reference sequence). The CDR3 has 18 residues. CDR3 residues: CASSQEVGGVESTDTQYF. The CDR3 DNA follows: TGTGCCAGCAGCCAGGAGGTCGGCGGAGTAGAAAGCACAGATACGCAGTATTTT.

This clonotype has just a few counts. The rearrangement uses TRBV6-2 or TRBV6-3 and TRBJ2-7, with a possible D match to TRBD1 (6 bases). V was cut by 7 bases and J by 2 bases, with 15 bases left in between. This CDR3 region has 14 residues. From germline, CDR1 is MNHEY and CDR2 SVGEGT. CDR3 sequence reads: CASTPGVAPYEQYF. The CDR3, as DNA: TGTGCCAGCACCCCAGGGGTAGCCCCCTACGAGCAGTACTTC.

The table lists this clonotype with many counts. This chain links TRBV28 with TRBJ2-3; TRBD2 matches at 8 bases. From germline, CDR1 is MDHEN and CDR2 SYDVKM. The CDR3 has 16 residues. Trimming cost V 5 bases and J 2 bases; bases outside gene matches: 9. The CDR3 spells CASSPIVAGFTDTQYF. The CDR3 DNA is TGTGCCAGCAGTCCCATCGTAGCGGGATTCACAGATACGCAGTATTTT. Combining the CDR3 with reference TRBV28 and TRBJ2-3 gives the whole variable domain DVKVTQSSRYLVKRTGEKVFLECVQDMDHENMFWYRQDPGLGLRLIYFSYDVKMKEKGDIPEGYSVSREKKERFSLILESASTNQTSMYLCASSPIVAGFTDTQYFGPGTRLTVL.

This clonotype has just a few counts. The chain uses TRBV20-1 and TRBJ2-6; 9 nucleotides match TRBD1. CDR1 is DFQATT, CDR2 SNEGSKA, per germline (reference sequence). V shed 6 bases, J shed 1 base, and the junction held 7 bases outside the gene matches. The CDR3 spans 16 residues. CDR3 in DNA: TGCAGTGCGTCCGGGACAGGGTTATCTGGGGCCAACGTCCTGACTTTC. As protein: CSASGTGLSGANVLTF.

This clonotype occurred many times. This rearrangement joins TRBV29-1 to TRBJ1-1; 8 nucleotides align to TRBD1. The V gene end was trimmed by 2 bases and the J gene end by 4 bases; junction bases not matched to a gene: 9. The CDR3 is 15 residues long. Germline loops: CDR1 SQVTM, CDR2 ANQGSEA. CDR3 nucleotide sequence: TGCAGCGTTGAAATCCGGGGCAGGGGGCTCACTGAAGCTTTCTTT. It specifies CSVEIRGRGLTEAFF. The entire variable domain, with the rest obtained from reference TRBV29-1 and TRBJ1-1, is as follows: SAVISQKPSRDICQRGTSLTIQCQVDSQVTMMFWYRQQPGQSLTLIATANQGSEATYESGFVIDKFPISRPNLTFSTLTVSNMSPEDSSIYLCSVEIRGRGLTEAFFGQGTRLTVV.

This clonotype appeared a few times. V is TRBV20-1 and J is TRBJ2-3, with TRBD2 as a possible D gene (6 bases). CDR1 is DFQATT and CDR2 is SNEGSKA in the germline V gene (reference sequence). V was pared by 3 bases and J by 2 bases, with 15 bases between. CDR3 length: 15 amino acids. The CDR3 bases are TGCAGTGCTAGTTATTTGGGGGGATCCACAGATACGCAGTATTTT. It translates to CSASYLGGSTDTQYF.

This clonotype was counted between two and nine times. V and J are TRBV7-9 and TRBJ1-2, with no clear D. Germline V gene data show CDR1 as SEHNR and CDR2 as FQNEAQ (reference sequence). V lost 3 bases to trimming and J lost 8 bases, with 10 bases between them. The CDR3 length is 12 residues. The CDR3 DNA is TGTGCCAGCAGCTTTCAGTCTCGGGGCTACACCTTC. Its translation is CASSFQSRGYTF. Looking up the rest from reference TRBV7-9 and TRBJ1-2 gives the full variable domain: DTGVSQNPRHKITKRGQNVTFRCDPISEHNRLYWYRQTLGQGPEFLTYFQNEAQLEKSRLLSDRFSAERPKGSFSTLEIQRTEQGDSAMYLCASSFQSRGYTFGSGTRLTVV.

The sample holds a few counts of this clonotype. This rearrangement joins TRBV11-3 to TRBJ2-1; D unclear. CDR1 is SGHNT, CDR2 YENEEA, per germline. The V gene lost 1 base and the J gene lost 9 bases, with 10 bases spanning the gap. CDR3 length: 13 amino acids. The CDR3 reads CASSLAINREQFF. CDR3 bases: TGTGCCAGCAGCTTAGCCATCAATCGTGAGCAGTTCTTC.

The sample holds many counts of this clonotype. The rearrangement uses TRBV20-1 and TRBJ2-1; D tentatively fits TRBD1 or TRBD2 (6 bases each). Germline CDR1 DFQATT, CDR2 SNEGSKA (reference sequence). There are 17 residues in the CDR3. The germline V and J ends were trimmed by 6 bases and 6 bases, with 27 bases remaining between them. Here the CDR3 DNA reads TGCAGTGCAGATGAATCCCGGGGGCATGGGAGGATCAATGAGCAGTTCTTC. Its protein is CSADESRGHGRINEQFF.

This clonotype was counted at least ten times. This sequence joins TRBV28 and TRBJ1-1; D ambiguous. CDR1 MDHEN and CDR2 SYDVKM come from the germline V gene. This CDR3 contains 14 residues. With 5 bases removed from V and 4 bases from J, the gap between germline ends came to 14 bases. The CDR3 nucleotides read TGTGCCAGCAGTATCCGTTTGACGGCCACTGAAGCTTTCTTT. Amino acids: CASSIRLTATEAFF.

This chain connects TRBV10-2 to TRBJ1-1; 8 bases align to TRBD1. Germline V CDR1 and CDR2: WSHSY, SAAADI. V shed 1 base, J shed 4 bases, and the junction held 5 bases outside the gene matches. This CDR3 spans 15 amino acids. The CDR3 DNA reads TGCGCCAGCAGTGAGTACGACCAGGGGGCCACTGAAGCTTTCTTT. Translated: CASSEYDQGATEAFF.

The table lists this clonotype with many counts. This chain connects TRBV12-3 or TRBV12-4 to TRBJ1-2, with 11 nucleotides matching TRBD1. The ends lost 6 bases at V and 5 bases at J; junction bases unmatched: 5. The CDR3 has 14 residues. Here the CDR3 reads CASRWTGGTYGYTF. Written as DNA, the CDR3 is TGTGCCAGCAGGTGGACAGGGGGCACTTATGGCTACACCTTC.

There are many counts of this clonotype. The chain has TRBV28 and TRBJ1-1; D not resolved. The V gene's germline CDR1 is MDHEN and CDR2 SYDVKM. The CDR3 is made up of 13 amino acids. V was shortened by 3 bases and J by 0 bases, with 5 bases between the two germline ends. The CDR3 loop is CASSFPVNTEAFF. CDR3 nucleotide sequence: TGTGCCAGCAGTTTTCCGGTGAACACTGAAGCTTTCTTT.